This T cell receptor (beta chain) derives from a study of OX40 agonist ivuxolimab in advanced cancers. Overall study context: Patients received the agonistic anti-OX40 (CD134) antibody ivuxolimab.

Assay used: immunoSEQ multiplex PCR; TCRdb lists only in-frame clones, some missing. The table records 150 to 200 clones, about 75% of them present only once. A note on this clone: What it recognizes is unknown.

Study results and limitations: Clonal expansion by week 6 occurred in CD4+ and CD8+ blood T cells (at 0.1 to 3.0 mg/kg).

Autoimmune disease history or systemic immunosuppression disqualified patients. Blood got drawn at baseline, again on cycle 4 day 1, and then on cycle 7 day 1. V was clipped by 4 bases and J by 2 bases, with 8 bases between them. CDR3 size: 13 residues. CDR1 and CDR2 from the germline V gene are KGHSH and LQKENI. Sequenced material: CD4+ or CD8+ T cells sorted from blood, taken in a trial of the OX40 agonist ivuxolimab. The chain has TRBV18 and TRBJ1-1; possibly TRBD1 for D (5 bases). The receptor comes from an adult with an advanced solid tumor such as melanoma, head and neck, liver or kidney cancer. The CDR3 region is CASSRGGNTEAFF. The CDR3 region has the DNA TGTGCCAGCTCACGGGGGGGAAACACTGAAGCTTTCTTT.